This is a list of T cell receptor beta chains from one sample in a study of shared T cell receptors in the human thymus. Profiling relied on immunoSEQ multiplex PCR, and the TCRdb table lists in-frame clones only, not all of them. The sample yields approximately 760,000 clones, approximately 83% seen once. The same specimen was also included in a second study, on human thymus T cells.

Material for sequencing was thymocytes. The receptors derive from a girl less than two years old with a congenital heart defect. Each CDR3 is given with its conserved first and last residue. The D gene is left open where the match is weak. Clone size, where shown, is once, few, many, or a class for clones that have expanded.

clone_size,j_call,v_call,d_call,cdr3_aa,cdr3_nt
.,TRBJ2-4,TRBV10-1,.,CASSIIAKNIQYF,TGCGCCAGCAGTATTATAGCCAAAAACATTCAGTACTTC
.,TRBJ2-5,TRBV29-1,TRBD2,CSAGGEETQYF,TGCAGCGCCGGGGGGGAGGAGACCCAGTACTTC
.,TRBJ2-6,TRBV5-6,.,CASSFKGPGANVLTF,TGTGCCAGCAGCTTTAAGGGGCCTGGGGCCAACGTCCTGACTTTC
few,TRBJ2-5,TRBV10-3,.,CAISEFDRGGKTQYF,TGTGCCATCAGTGAGTTCGACCGGGGAGGAAAGACCCAGTACTTC
.,TRBJ1-1,TRBV4-1,.,CASSHVRVRDEAFF,TGCGCCAGCAGCCACGTCAGAGTCCGGGATGAAGCTTTCTTT
.,TRBJ1-1,TRBV9,.,CASSPLTQRRTEAFF,TGTGCCAGCAGCCCCTTGACCCAGCGGCGGACTGAAGCTTTCTTT
.,TRBJ1-2,TRBV14,.,CASSKLRGGSGYTF,TGTGCCAGCAGCAAACTAAGGGGGGGATCTGGCTACACCTTC
.,TRBJ2-5,TRBV14,TRBD2,CASSQDFHVGLAYQETQYF,TGTGCCAGCAGCCAAGACTTCCATGTGGGACTAGCGTACCAAGAGACCCAGTACTTC
.,TRBJ2-7,TRBV9,TRBD1,CASSVEPGQESYEQYF,TGTGCCAGCAGCGTAGAACCGGGACAGGAGTCCTACGAGCAGTACTTC
.,TRBJ1-1,TRBV29-1,.,CSFSPTPNQNTEAFF,TGCAGCTTTTCACCAACACCCAACCAGAACACTGAAGCTTTCTTT
.,TRBJ1-3,TRBV11-2,.,CASSPQGSGNTIYF,TGTGCCAGCAGCCCACAGGGATCCGGAAACACCATATATTTT
.,TRBJ2-2,TRBV28,TRBD1,CASSFPGQTTGELFF,TGTGCCAGCAGTTTCCCGGGACAGACCACCGGGGAGCTGTTTTTT
once,TRBJ2-7,TRBV28,TRBD1,CASSLLKTGTGTQRRHYEQYF,TGTGCCAGCAGTTTACTGAAAACCGGGACAGGGACGCAAAGAAGACACTACGAGCAGTACTTC
.,TRBJ2-7,TRBV2,.,CASSDRRGRKDYEQYF,TGTGCCAGCAGTGATAGGAGAGGGCGTAAGGACTACGAGCAGTACTTC
.,TRBJ2-3,TRBV2,TRBD2,CASSELREGSDTQYF,TGTGCCAGCAGTGAATTAAGGGAGGGGTCGGATACGCAGTATTTT
few,TRBJ2-7,TRBV9,.,CASSVTEGYEQYF,TGTGCCAGCAGCGTAACTGAGGGCTACGAGCAGTACTTC
.,TRBJ2-3,TRBV15,TRBD2,CATSAAPGRGGQDTQYF,TGTGCCACCAGCGCCGCCCCGGGGCGGGGGGGCCAAGATACGCAGTATTTT
.,TRBJ2-3,TRBV5-8,.,CASSPCLGAVSTDTQYF,TGTGCCAGCAGCCCCTGTTTGGGGGCGGTAAGCACAGATACGCAGTATTTT
.,TRBJ1-1,TRBV13,.,CASSPRTSGTEAFF,TGTGCCAGCAGCCCGAGGACTAGTGGCACTGAAGCTTTCTTT
once,TRBJ1-5,TRBV28,.,CASSDPKADSNQPQHF,TGTGCCAGCAGCGACCCGAAGGCGGATAGCAATCAGCCCCAGCATTTT
once,TRBJ2-1,TRBV4-1,.,CASSQDSLVLSYNEQFF,TGCGCCAGCAGCCAAGACTCACTAGTTTTGTCCTACAATGAGCAGTTCTTC
.,TRBJ1-6,TRBV19,.,CASSTLNLPLHF,TGTGCCAGTAGCACTCTGAATCTTCCCCTCCACTTT
.,TRBJ1-1,TRBV7-2,.,CASSLNNPRYSQDETEAFF,TGTGCCAGCAGCCTAAATAACCCCAGATACAGCCAGGATGAGACTGAAGCTTTCTTT
.,TRBJ2-7,TRBV28,.,CASRGCGTAPYEQYF,TGTGCCAGCAGGGGATGCGGGACAGCACCCTACGAGCAGTACTTC
.,TRBJ2-3,TRBV19,TRBD2,CASSIGGGADTQYF,TGTGCCAGTAGTATAGGCGGGGGTGCAGATACGCAGTATTTT
.,TRBJ1-6,TRBV11-2,TRBD1,CASSLRRDRVNSPLHF,TGTGCCAGCAGCTTACGTCGGGACAGGGTTAATTCCCCCCTCCACTTT
.,TRBJ1-2,TRBV4-1,.,CASSHTGTERGYTF,TGCGCCAGCAGCCATACCGGGACTGAGCGTGGCTACACCTTC
.,TRBJ1-4,TRBV2,.,CATGLSEKLFF,TGTGCCACAGGACTCAGTGAAAAACTGTTTTTT
.,TRBJ2-1,TRBV5-1,TRBD1,CASSCRDRGPLRYGDEQFF,TGCGCCAGCAGCTGTCGGGACAGGGGACCGCTTCGGTATGGCGATGAGCAGTTCTTC
.,TRBJ1-2,TRBV18,TRBD1,CASSRGQVDGYTF,TGTGCCAGCTCACGCGGACAGGTTGATGGCTACACCTTC
.,TRBJ2-5,TRBV7-2,.,CASSFVASQETQYF,TGTGCCAGCAGCTTCGTCGCCAGTCAAGAGACCCAGTACTTC
.,TRBJ1-6,TRBV28,.,CASSLGRDGSGNSPLHF,TGTGCCAGCAGTTTGGGAAGGGATGGGAGTGGAAATTCACCCCTCCACTTT
.,TRBJ2-7,TRBV12-5,TRBD1,CASGLVPGQGLGEQYF,TGTGCTAGTGGTTTGGTACCGGGACAGGGTCTAGGCGAGCAGTACTTC
.,TRBJ1-2,TRBV5-1,TRBD1,CASRGQGSDGYTF,TGCGCCAGCAGGGGACAGGGATCAGATGGCTACACCTTC
.,TRBJ1-1,TRBV19,.,CASSIAGYRTDLNTEAFF,TGTGCCAGTAGTATAGCCGGATATCGGACAGACTTGAACACTGAAGCTTTCTTT
.,TRBJ2-1,TRBV6-7,TRBD2,CASSRIPQQGLPHLAINEQFF,TGTGCCAGCAGTCGGATCCCCCAGCAGGGACTACCCCACTTAGCCATTAATGAGCAGTTCTTC
.,TRBJ2-7,TRBV4-1,TRBD1,CASSQRDRVSSNYEQYF,TGCGCCAGCAGCCAACGGGACAGGGTGTCTTCCAACTACGAGCAGTACTTC
.,TRBJ1-2,TRBV5-4,TRBD1,CASSLGQGNVYGYTF,TGTGCCAGCAGCCTCGGACAGGGAAACGTCTATGGCTACACCTTC
.,TRBJ2-5,TRBV11-1,.,CASSLGARRNQETQYF,TGTGCCAGCAGCTTGGGGGCACGGAGGAACCAAGAGACCCAGTACTTC
.,TRBJ1-2,TRBV4-1,.,CASSQEAESYGYTF,TGCGCCAGCAGCCAAGAAGCGGAGAGCTATGGCTACACCTTC
.,TRBJ1-1,TRBV18,TRBD1,CASSRRRDRDTEAFF,TGTGCCAGCTCCCGTCGCAGGGACAGGGACACTGAAGCTTTCTTT
.,TRBJ1-4,TRBV5-1,.,CASSCWGRQTGLHEKLFF,TGCGCCAGCAGCTGCTGGGGGAGGCAGACCGGATTGCATGAAAAACTGTTTTTT
.,TRBJ1-2,TRBV19,.,CASSCRDSPFYGYTF,TGTGCCAGTAGTTGTCGGGACTCCCCATTCTATGGCTACACCTTC
.,TRBJ2-5,TRBV5-4,TRBD2,CASSLAGAQETQYF,TGTGCCAGCAGCTTAGCGGGGGCCCAAGAGACCCAGTACTTC
few,TRBJ1-2,TRBV5-6,.,CASSHLWGPAMSGYTF,TGTGCCAGCAGCCACTTGTGGGGCCCGGCGATGAGTGGCTACACCTTC
.,TRBJ1-1,TRBV29-1,TRBD1,CSVGPGTGNTEAFF,TGCAGCGTTGGGCCCGGGACAGGGAACACTGAAGCTTTCTTT